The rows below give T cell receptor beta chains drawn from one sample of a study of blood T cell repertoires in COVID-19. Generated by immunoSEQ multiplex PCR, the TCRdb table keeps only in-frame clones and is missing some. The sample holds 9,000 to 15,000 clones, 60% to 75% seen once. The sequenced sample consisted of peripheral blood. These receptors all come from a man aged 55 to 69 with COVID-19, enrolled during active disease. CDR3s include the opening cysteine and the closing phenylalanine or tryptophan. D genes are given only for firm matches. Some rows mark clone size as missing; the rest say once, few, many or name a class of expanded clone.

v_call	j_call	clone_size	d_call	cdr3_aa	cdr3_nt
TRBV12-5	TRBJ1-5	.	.	CASAPPWRDDQPQHF	TGTGCTAGTGCCCCCCCCTGGAGGGACGATCAGCCCCAGCATTTT
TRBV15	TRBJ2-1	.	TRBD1	CATRAGAGGLDEQFF	TGTGCCACCCGTGCAGGGGCAGGGGGCCTCGATGAGCAGTTCTTC
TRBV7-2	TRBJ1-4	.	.	CASRGGLVGGEKLFF	TGTGCCAGCAGGGGAGGGCTCGTAGGGGGTGAAAAACTGTTTTTT
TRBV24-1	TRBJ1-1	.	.	CATRRGMSTEAFF	TGTGCCACCAGAAGGGGAATGAGCACTGAAGCTTTCTTT
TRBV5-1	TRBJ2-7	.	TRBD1	CASSLTTGTGGFYEQYF	TGCGCCAGCAGCTTGACCACCGGGACAGGGGGCTTCTACGAGCAGTACTTC
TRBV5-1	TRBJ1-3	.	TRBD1	CASSLEGAGGNTIYF	TGCGCCAGCAGCTTGGAGGGGGCCGGCGGAAACACCATATATTTT
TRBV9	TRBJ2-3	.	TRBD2	CASSDLPGLATDTQYF	TGTGCCAGCAGCGACTTACCGGGACTAGCGACAGATACGCAGTATTTT
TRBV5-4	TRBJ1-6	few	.	CASSAIQGLTNSPLHF	TGTGCCAGCAGCGCCATTCAGGGCCTTACCAATTCACCCCTCCACTTT
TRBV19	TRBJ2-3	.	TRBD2	CASSNFPGRGDTQYF	TGTGCCAGTAGTAACTTCCCCGGGCGGGGGGATACGCAGTATTTT
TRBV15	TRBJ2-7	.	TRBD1	CATGTGAVYEQYF	TGTGCCACTGGGACAGGGGCCGTCTACGAGCAGTACTTC
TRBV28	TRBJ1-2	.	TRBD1	CASSWDRVNGYTF	TGTGCCAGCAGTTGGGACAGGGTAAATGGCTACACCTTC
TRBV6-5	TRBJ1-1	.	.	CASRGDYKAFF	TGTGCCAGCAGGGGGGACTATAAAGCTTTCTTT
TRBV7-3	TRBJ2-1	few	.	CASSLTRPGNGDEQFF	TGTGCCAGCAGCTTAACGAGACCAGGGAATGGGGATGAGCAGTTCTTC
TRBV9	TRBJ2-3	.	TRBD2	CASSAALAVGDTQYF	TGTGCCAGCAGCGCAGCGCTAGCGGTCGGAGATACGCAGTATTTT
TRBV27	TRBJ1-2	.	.	CASSLSTGNYGYTF	TGTGCCAGCAGTTTATCGACGGGTAACTATGGCTACACCTTC
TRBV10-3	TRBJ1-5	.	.	CAIKEGFNQPQHF	TGTGCCATCAAGGAGGGGTTCAATCAGCCCCAGCATTTT
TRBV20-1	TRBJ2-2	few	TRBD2	CSASSGGTGELFF	TGCAGTGCTAGTAGCGGGGGGACCGGGGAGCTGTTTTTT
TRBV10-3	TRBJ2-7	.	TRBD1	CAIRPGTVSYEQYF	TGTGCCATCAGGCCCGGGACAGTTTCCTACGAGCAGTACTTC
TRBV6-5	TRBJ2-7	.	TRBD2	CASQTSGGAYEQYF	TGTGCCAGCCAAACAAGCGGGGGGGCCTACGAGCAGTACTTC
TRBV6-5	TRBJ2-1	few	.	CASSYRSGSDEQFF	TGTGCCAGCAGTTACCGATCCGGGTCGGATGAGCAGTTCTTC
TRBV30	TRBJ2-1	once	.	CAWNLGASYNEQFF	TGTGCCTGGAATTTGGGGGCTTCCTACAATGAGCAGTTCTTC
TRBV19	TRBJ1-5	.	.	CASSIPGGNQPQHF	TGTGCCAGTAGTATTCCGGGGGGCAATCAGCCCCAGCATTTT
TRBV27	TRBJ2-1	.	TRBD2	CASSDGRAYNEQFF	TGTGCCAGCAGTGACGGGAGGGCCTACAATGAGCAGTTCTTC
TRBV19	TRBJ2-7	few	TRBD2	CASSRGRAGTDSYEQYF	TGTGCCAGTAGTAGGGGGAGGGCCGGAACCGATTCTTACGAGCAGTACTTC
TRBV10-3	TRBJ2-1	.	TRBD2	CATRASGGYNEQFF	TGTGCCACCCGGGCTAGCGGGGGATACAATGAGCAGTTCTTC
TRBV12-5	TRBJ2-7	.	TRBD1	CASGPNPGQGFSEQYF	TGTGCTAGTGGCCCTAACCCGGGACAGGGTTTTTCCGAGCAGTACTTC
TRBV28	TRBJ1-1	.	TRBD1	CASSFVFDRGRITAEAFF	TGTGCCAGCAGTTTCGTGTTTGACAGGGGGCGGATAACCGCTGAAGCTTTCTTT
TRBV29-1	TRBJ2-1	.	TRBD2	CSVDLWTSGNNEQFF	TGCAGCGTTGACCTCTGGACTAGCGGCAACAATGAGCAGTTCTTC
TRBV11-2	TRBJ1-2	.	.	CASSLEGLANYGYTF	TGTGCCAGCAGCTTAGAGGGCTTAGCTAACTATGGCTACACCTTC
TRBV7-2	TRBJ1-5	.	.	CASSLDGNNQPQHF	TGTGCCAGCAGCTTAGATGGCAACAATCAGCCCCAGCATTTT
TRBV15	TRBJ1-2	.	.	CATSREDSTNYGYTF	TGTGCCACCAGCAGAGAAGACAGCACTAACTATGGCTACACCTTC
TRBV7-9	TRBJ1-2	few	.	CASSLEGDDGYTF	TGTGCCAGCAGCTTAGAGGGAGACGATGGCTACACCTTC
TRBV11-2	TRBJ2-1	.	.	CASRTSTEQFF	TGTGCCAGCAGGACTAGTACAGAGCAGTTCTTC
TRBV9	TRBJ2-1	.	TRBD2	CASSGRSAGGGIGEQFF	TGTGCCAGCAGCGGACGGTCAGCGGGAGGGGGGATTGGTGAGCAGTTCTTC
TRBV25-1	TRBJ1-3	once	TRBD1	CASSDRSGGSGNTIYF	TGTGCCAGCAGTGACCGATCAGGGGGCTCTGGAAACACCATATATTTT
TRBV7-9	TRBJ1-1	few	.	CASSFTGSSTEAFF	TGTGCCAGCAGCTTCACAGGGTCGAGCACTGAAGCTTTCTTT
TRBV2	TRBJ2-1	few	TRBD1	CASRTGANNEQFF	TGTGCCAGCAGAACAGGGGCAAACAATGAGCAGTTCTTC
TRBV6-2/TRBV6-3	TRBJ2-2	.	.	CASSRQGNTGELFF	TGTGCCAGCAGTCGGCAGGGGAACACCGGGGAGCTGTTTTTT
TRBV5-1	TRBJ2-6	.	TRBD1	CASSTGQGSAGANVLTF	TGCGCCAGCAGCACCGGACAGGGTAGTGCTGGGGCCAACGTCCTGACTTTC
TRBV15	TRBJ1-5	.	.	CATSRPHAGVSNQPQHF	TGTGCCACCAGCAGGCCCCACGCAGGGGTTAGCAATCAGCCCCAGCATTTT
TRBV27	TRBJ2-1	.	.	CASSIPGWLYNEQFF	TGTGCCAGCAGTATACCGGGATGGCTCTACAATGAGCAGTTCTTC
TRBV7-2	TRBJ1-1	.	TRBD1	CASSSWDRSMNTEAFF	TGTGCCAGCAGCTCGTGGGACAGGTCTATGAACACTGAAGCTTTCTTT
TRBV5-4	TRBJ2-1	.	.	CASSLSRAYNEQFF	TGTGCCAGCAGCTTGTCGAGAGCCTACAATGAGCAGTTCTTC
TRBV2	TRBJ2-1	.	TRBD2	CASSPQLGLAADNEQFF	TGTGCCAGCAGTCCCCAGTTGGGACTAGCGGCTGACAATGAGCAGTTCTTC
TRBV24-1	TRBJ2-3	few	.	CATSDFGSRNADTQYF	TGTGCCACCAGTGATTTCGGCAGCAGGAACGCAGATACGCAGTATTTT
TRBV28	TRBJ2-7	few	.	CASSLLQVYEQYF	TGTGCCAGCAGTTTATTACAGGTCTACGAGCAGTACTTC